This paragraph covers one T cell receptor (beta chain) sequence. As to treatment: randomized to nivolumab then ipilimumab (arm A) or the reverse (arm B). No patient had prior DNA-damaging chemotherapy. The record originates from a study of sequential checkpoint blockade in melanoma. Overall study: After both sequences, patients received maintenance nivolumab. TCRbeta immunosequencing was performed on DNA from more than 75 pretreatment melanoma tumor samples.

TCRdb's table, derived via immunoSEQ multiplex PCR, lists solely in-frame clones and lacks some. The sample holds 1,200 to 1,500 clones; 20% to 25% are singletons and the top ten take 16%. The sequencing here drew on tumor tissue (inferred from file names), taken from a patient given nivolumab and ipilimumab in sequence. The clonotype comes from a human donor with melanoma.

In DNA form, the CDR3 reads TGTGCCAGCAAGGACTCGTTAAGCTCCTACAATGAGCAGTTCTTC. This translates into CASKDSLSSYNEQFF. The V call is TRBV25-1, the J call TRBJ2-1; D perhaps matches TRBD2 (5 bases). V lost 7 bases, J lost 0 bases, and 13 bases lay in between. This CDR3 is built from 15 residues. Per germline, CDR1 MGHDK and CDR2 SYGVNS.